This TCR beta chain was sequenced for a study of blood T cell repertoires in COVID-19. On the study more broadly: Italy, Spain and the United States were the sources of the convalescent and acute COVID-19 samples.

CDR1 and CDR2 from the germline V gene are MGHRA and YSYEKL. The J segment lost 6 bases and the V segment lost 1 base, leaving 3 bases of the junction unmatched. This CDR3 has 14 residues. The table came from immunoSEQ multiplex PCR; TCRdb's copy has only in-frame clones and leaves some out. The table has about 160,000 clones, about 86% seen once. The chain joins TRBV4-1 to TRBJ2-5, with 9 nucleotides matching TRBD1. The source is a man in his fifties with active or convalescent COVID-19. Input material: peripheral blood. In DNA, the CDR3 is TGCGCCAGCAGCCAAGGACAGGGGGAAAAGACCCAGTACTTC. Its translation is CASSQGQGEKTQYF.